A single T cell receptor beta chain is shown here with its context. This entry comes from a study of human T cells and chemical hapten exposure. Noted time point: patch test 1, 2 weeks after DPC sensitization. Treatment reported: therapeutic diphenylcyclopropenone sensitization with weekly scalp DPC. One entry per CDR3 protein results from TCRdb running MiXCR on the RACE reads. The repertoire holds roughly 200,000 distinct CDR3 sequences, with around 22% as singletons. This CDR3 has 12 residues. The V gene lost 6 bases and the J gene lost 5 bases, with 10 bases spanning the gap. Looked up from germline, CDR1 is MNHEY and CDR2 is SVGAGI.

The sample in question was whole blood, obtained in connection with sensitization to the hapten diphenylcyclopropenone (DPC). The rearrangement joins TRBV6-5 to TRBJ1-1, with a tentative D call TRBD1 (5 bases). The receptor's source is a woman aged 45-65 years with alopecia areata. Some clones in this sample may be carry-over from other donors' samples. CDR3 in DNA: TGTGCCAGCAGGAGTACAGGAACTGAAGCTTTCTTT. The encoded protein is CASRSTGTEAFF.